The 9 T cell receptor beta chains below all came from one sample that was sequenced in a study of T-cell reconstitution after alpha-beta-depleted transplantation in children. Unique molecular identifiers were incorporated during preparation of the TCRbeta library. In TCRdb, the PCR reads were re-called with MiXCR into one record per CDR3 protein. The sample holds about 160,000 distinct CDR3 sequences, around 10% seen once. This specimen consisted of PBMCs, obtained before TCRalphabeta/CD19-depleted stem cell transplant. The receptor set was obtained from a boy aged 2 to 10 with acute myeloid leukemia, due to receive a stem cell transplant.

This clonotype was picked up many times. This chain connects TRBV12-3 or TRBV12-4 to TRBJ2-2; 10 bases line up with TRBD2. The CDR3 has 14 amino acids. Trimming at V came to 7 bases and at J to 7 bases, leaving 6 bases not matched to a gene. The DNA for the CDR3 is TGTGCCAGCACGGGACTAGCGTATGGCGGGGAGCTGTTTTTT. Residues: CASTGLAYGGELFF.

This clonotype was counted many times. The chain links TRBV5-1 to TRBJ1-2; tentative D call: TRBD1 (5 bases). Looked up from germline, CDR1 is SGHRS and CDR2 is YFSETQ. Trimming took 4 bases from V and 4 from J, leaving 17 bases between them. This CDR3 spans 15 amino acids. The CDR3, as DNA: TGCGCCAGCAGCATCAGGGACCCCGCCTCCTATGGCTACACCTTC. Residues: CASSIRDPASYGYTF.

This clonotype was seen many times. The rearrangement joins TRBV6-4 to TRBJ2-1; 13 bases fit TRBD2. The CDR3 runs 15 residues. CDR1 is MRHNA and CDR2 is SNTAGT in the germline V gene. V dropped 5 bases and J dropped 7; count of bases not matched to a gene: 5. Written as DNA, the CDR3 is TGTGCCAGCAGTTTACTAGCGGGGGGGCAAAATGAGCAGTTCTTC. Translating gives CASSLLAGGQNEQFF.

Ten or more counts support this clonotype. The V gene is TRBV5-1, the J gene TRBJ2-1; D is undetermined. Germline CDR1 is SGHRS and CDR2 is YFSETQ. The CDR3 consists of 15 residues. V dropped 0 bases and J dropped 0 bases, with 7 bases sitting between them. The CDR3 protein is CASSLEGSSYNEQFF. The CDR3 nucleotides are TGCGCCAGCAGCTTGGAGGGAAGCTCCTACAATGAGCAGTTCTTC.

This clonotype was found many times. This chain links TRBV20-1 with TRBJ2-7; TRBD1 is a possible D gene (5 bases). V was pared by 6 bases and J by 4 bases, with 13 bases between. The CDR3 spans 12 residues. Germline lookup yields CDR1 DFQATT and CDR2 SNEGSKA (reference sequence). For the CDR3, the DNA is TGCAGTGCGCCGACAGATGGGTACGAGCAGTACTTC. Translation gives CSAPTDGYEQYF.

This clonotype was seen at least ten times. The chain combines TRBV5-4 with TRBJ1-6; tentative D call: TRBD1 (6 bases). Trimming shortened V by 2 bases and J by 10 bases, and 13 bases separated the two germline ends. The CDR3 is 14 amino acids. Germline values: CDR1 SGHNT, CDR2 YYREEE (reference sequence). CDR3 in DNA: TGTGCCAGCAGCTTAGGGGGGGTAGGGTCACCCCTCCACTTT. This codes for CASSLGGVGSPLHF.

This clonotype was seen at least ten times. This sequence joins TRBV4-2 and TRBJ2-1; TRBD2 matches at 9 bases. Germline V gives CDR1 LGHNA, CDR2 YNFKEQ. With 2 bases clipped from V and 5 bases from J, the junction kept 10 bases outside the gene matches. This CDR3 spans 17 amino acids. Here the CDR3 DNA reads TGTGCCAGCAGCCAACCCACGGGACTAGCTATCGACAATGAGCAGTTCTTC. It yields the protein CASSQPTGLAIDNEQFF.

This clonotype has at least ten counts. The chain recombines TRBV24-1 with TRBJ2-6; perhaps D is TRBD1 or TRBD2 (6 bases each). The V and J ends lost 4 bases and 1 base respectively, with 7 bases between them. This CDR3 has 15 residues. Germline V lookup: CDR1 KGHDR, CDR2 SFDVKD. The CDR3 coding sequence is TGTGCCACCAGTGAAGGGGGGTCTGGGGCCAACGTCCTGACTTTC. Protein: CATSEGGSGANVLTF.

The sample holds many counts of this clonotype. The chain links TRBV18 to TRBJ1-5, with 7 bases matching TRBD1. V shed 5 bases and J 4 bases; nucleotides not matched to a gene: 5. The CDR3 loop spans 14 amino acids. Germline V gene sequence: CDR1 KGHSH, CDR2 LQKENI. The CDR3 coding sequence is TGTGCCAGCTCAAGAGGGACAGAGAATCAGCCCCAGCATTTT. Protein: CASSRGTENQPQHF.